One sample yielded the 26 T cell receptor beta chains listed below, sequenced in a study of T cell changes during pregnancy in multiple sclerosis. The protocol was immunoSEQ multiplex PCR, while the TCRdb copy is restricted to in-frame clones and leaves out a portion. This table has 49,000 or so clones, over 90% appearing once. This sample comprised peripheral blood, obtained in the third trimester of pregnancy. All receptors derive from a female donor with multiple sclerosis, enrolled in a pregnancy study.

The chain joins TRBV11-2 to TRBJ2-1, with a possible D match to TRBD1 (6 bases). Germline lookup yields CDR1 SGHAT and CDR2 FQNNGV. Trimming took 5 bases from V and 4 from J, leaving 18 bases between them. The CDR3 extends over 16 amino acids. CDR3 DNA sequence: TGTGCCAGCAGCCCTGGGTTAACAGGGTTATACAATGAGCAGTTCTTC. Translating gives CASSPGLTGLYNEQFF.

The chain employs TRBV5-4 and TRBJ2-1; D is perhaps TRBD1 (5 bases). V was clipped by 2 bases and J by 6 bases, with 12 bases between them. Germline V gives CDR1 SGHNT, CDR2 YYREEE (reference sequence). CDR3 length: 14 residues. The chain's CDR3 is CASSFEQRGNEQFF. CDR3 DNA: TGTGCCAGCAGCTTTGAACAAAGGGGCAATGAGCAGTTCTTC.

This CDR3 reads CASSRWTSGAYEQYF. CDR3 nucleotides: TGTGCCAGCAGCCGCTGGACTAGCGGCGCCTACGAGCAGTACTTC. The chain carries TRBV13 and TRBJ2-7; 10 bases are shared with TRBD2. V lost 5 bases, J lost 2 bases, and 6 bases stayed unmatched. The CDR3 loop spans 15 amino acids. Germline V gives CDR1 PRHDT, CDR2 FYEKMQ (reference sequence).

J is TRBJ2-4 and V is TRBV7-2; TRBD2 agrees at 11 bases. The germline CDR1 and CDR2 sequences are SGHTA and FQGNSA. With 3 bases clipped from V and 3 bases from J, the junction kept 10 bases outside the gene matches. This CDR3 spans 18 amino acids. CDR3 in DNA: TGTGCCAGCAGCTTTATAGCGGGAGGGACTGTGTACAAAAACATTCAGTACTTC. Its protein product is CASSFIAGGTVYKNIQYF.

J is TRBJ2-7 and V is TRBV11-3, with D possibly being TRBD2 (6 bases). Trimming took 8 bases from V and 7 from J, leaving 15 bases between them. Germline CDR1 is SGHNT and CDR2 is YENEEA. The CDR3 loop spans 12 amino acids. CDR3 nucleotides: TGTGCCAGCTCAACGGGAGTGGGGGAGCAGTACTTC. Residues: CASSTGVGEQYF.

V gene TRBV5-8 combines with J gene TRBJ2-4; 7 bases are shared with TRBD2. V was clipped by 4 bases and J by 16 bases; unmatched bases: 11. This CDR3 is 12 amino acids long. Germline CDR1 is SGHTS and CDR2 is YDEGEE. This CDR3 is CASSPGGLGGYF. The CDR3 DNA reads TGTGCCAGCAGCCCCGGGGGGTTGGGTGGTTACTTC.

The chain combines TRBV5-1 with TRBJ2-5, with TRBD2 matching over 8 bases. This CDR3 comprises 16 residues. Per germline, CDR1 SGHRS and CDR2 YFSETQ. After removal of 0 bases from V and 2 bases from J, the junction contained 6 bases not matched to a gene. For the CDR3, the DNA is TGCGCCAGCAGCTTGGGGGCGGTAGCGGGGCAAGAGACCCAGTACTTC. As protein: CASSLGAVAGQETQYF. The whole variable domain, remainder taken from reference TRBV5-1 and TRBJ2-5, is KAGVTQTPRYLIKTRGQQVTLSCSPISGHRSVSWYQQTPGQGLQFLFEYFSETQRNKGNFPGRFSGRQFSNSRSEMNVSTLELGDSALYLCASSLGAVAGQETQYFGPGTRLLVL.

V gene TRBV2 combines with J gene TRBJ2-1; 9 positions match TRBD1. In germline, CDR1 is SNHLY, CDR2 FYNNEI. Trimming cost V 0 bases and J 10 bases; bases outside gene matches: 19. The CDR3 totals 19 residues. CDR3 region: CASSEAWGVRDRVVAEQFF. The CDR3 region has the DNA TGTGCCAGCAGTGAAGCATGGGGGGTACGGGACAGGGTAGTAGCCGAGCAGTTCTTC.

The CDR3 reads CASSLVGGRAGETQYF. The CDR3 DNA is TGTGCCAGCAGCTTAGTGGGCGGGAGGGCCGGGGAGACCCAGTACTTC. The chain carries TRBV7-2 and TRBJ2-5; 9 bases are a match to TRBD2. With V trimmed by 1 base and J by 5 bases, 8 bases remained unmatched. Per germline, CDR1 SGHTA and CDR2 FQGNSA. The CDR3 is 16 residues long. Supplemented by reference TRBV7-2 and TRBJ2-5, the full variable domain reads GAGVSQSPSNKVTEKGKDVELRCDPISGHTALYWYRQSLGQGLEFLIYFQGNSAPDKSGLPSDRFSAERTGGSVSTLTIQRTQQEDSAVYLCASSLVGGRAGETQYFGPGTRLLVL.

The gene calls are TRBV5-1 and TRBJ2-7, with 7 bases matching TRBD2. Germline V gene data show CDR1 as SGHRS and CDR2 as YFSETQ. J was trimmed by 3 bases and V by 4 bases; bases with no gene match: 1. The CDR3 is made up of 12 amino acids. The CDR3 bases are TGCGCCAGCAGCCCTAGCGGCTACGAGCAGTACTTC. This codes for CASSPSGYEQYF.

The CDR3 DNA reads as TGTGCCAGCAGTTTCCAGGGGCGGTTGGAGACCCAGTACTTC. Encoded protein: CASSFQGRLETQYF. The chain links TRBV28 to TRBJ2-5; TRBD1 is a possible D gene (6 bases). Germline-derived CDR1 and CDR2 are MDHEN and SYDVKM. V lost 3 bases, J lost 5 bases, and 13 bases lay in between. The CDR3 runs 14 residues.

The chain links TRBV5-1 to TRBJ2-1; perhaps TRBD2 as D (6 bases). Germline V gene lookup returns CDR1 SGHRS and CDR2 YFSETQ. This CDR3 contains 13 residues. V was pared by 4 bases and J by 10 bases, with 15 bases between. The CDR3 region has the DNA TGCGCCAGCAGCACGGGACTGCTCGAGGAGCAGTTCTTC. This codes for CASSTGLLEEQFF.

The J gene is TRBJ1-1, the V gene TRBV11-3; no clear D. CDR3 length: 16 amino acids. V gave up 5 bases and J gave up 1 base, with 17 bases separating them. CDR1 is SGHNT and CDR2 is YENEEA in the germline V gene. The CDR3: CASSRDVAGRNTEAFF. The CDR3 bases are TGTGCCAGCAGCCGAGATGTGGCGGGAAGGAACACTGAAGCTTTCTTT.

The chain has TRBV30 and TRBJ2-7, with D possibly TRBD2 on 7 matching bases. Germline loops: CDR1 GTSNPN, CDR2 SVGIG (reference sequence). V lost 5 bases and J 6 bases, leaving 23 bases between the germline ends. The CDR3 runs to 15 residues. The CDR3 bases are TGTGCCTGGGAATGGGGGAGGGGGGCGATCAGCGAGCAGTACTTC. Translating gives CAWEWGRGAISEQYF.

The V gene is TRBV19, the J gene TRBJ2-3; D gene ambiguous. The CDR3 length is 16 residues. V was shortened by 1 base and J by 4 bases, with 15 bases between the two germline ends. CDR1 and CDR2 from the germline V gene are LNHDA and SQIVND (reference sequence). This CDR3 reads CASSIGSHKAADTQYF. CDR3 nucleotides: TGTGCCAGTAGTATAGGGTCCCACAAGGCGGCAGATACGCAGTATTTT. Filled out from reference TRBV19 and TRBJ2-3, the complete variable domain reads DGGITQSPKYLFRKEGQNVTLSCEQNLNHDAMYWYRQDPGQGLRLIYYSQIVNDFQKGDIAEGYSVSREKKESFPLTVTSAQKNPTAFYLCASSIGSHKAADTQYFGPGTRLTVL.

The genes are TRBV27 and TRBJ1-5; 8 bases agree with TRBD1. The CDR3 spans 16 residues. Germline V gene sequence: CDR1 MNHEY, CDR2 SMNVEV (reference sequence). V trimming: 5 bases; J trimming: 3 bases; junction bases outside the gene matches: 9. The CDR3 protein is CASSETGVVNNQPQHF. The CDR3 DNA follows: TGTGCCAGCAGTGAGACAGGGGTTGTCAACAATCAGCCCCAGCATTTT.

The chain uses TRBV6-4 and TRBJ2-1; possibly TRBD2 for D (6 bases). V lost 0 bases and J lost 4, with 10 bases in between. CDR1 and CDR2 from the germline V gene are MRHNA and SNTAGT. CDR3 size: 15 residues. CDR3 sequence: CASSDSAGSYNEQFF. The CDR3 DNA is TGTGCCAGCAGTGACTCGGCGGGATCATACAATGAGCAGTTCTTC.

The chain is built from TRBV11-2 and TRBJ2-2; a possible D gene is TRBD2 (6 bases). Germline V gene lookup returns CDR1 SGHAT and CDR2 FQNNGV. Deletions cut 5 bases from V and 1 base from J, with 14 bases between. The length of the CDR3 is 16 residues. The CDR3 loop reads CASSPRWEVNTGELFF. DNA of the CDR3: TGTGCCAGCAGCCCGCGGTGGGAGGTGAACACCGGGGAGCTGTTTTTT.

The gene calls are TRBV27 and TRBJ1-4; D unclear. From germline, CDR1 is MNHEY and CDR2 SMNVEV (reference sequence). The V end was cut by 3 bases, the J end by 5 bases, with 10 bases between. This CDR3 has 14 amino acids. In DNA, the CDR3 is TGTGCCAGCAGTTTTGGGAGGGCGAATGAAAAACTGTTTTTT. Amino acid sequence: CASSFGRANEKLFF. The full variable domain, in which reference TRBV27 and TRBJ1-4 provide the parts outside the CDR3, is EAQVTQNPRYLITVTGKKLTVTCSQNMNHEYMSWYRQDPGLGLRQIYYSMNVEVTDKGDVPEGYKVSRKEKRNFPLILESPSPNQTSLYFCASSFGRANEKLFFGSGTQLSVL.

The rearrangement uses TRBV6-5 and TRBJ2-1; a possible D gene is TRBD2 (7 bases). With 0 bases removed from V and 10 bases from J, the gap between germline ends came to 16 bases. Germline lookup yields CDR1 MNHEY and CDR2 SVGAGI. The CDR3 covers 15 residues. As DNA, the CDR3 is TGTGCCAGCAGTTACTCAACTGGGAGGGGGATGGAGCAGTTCTTC. Amino acid sequence: CASSYSTGRGMEQFF.

The chain employs TRBV6-5 and TRBJ2-7, with D perhaps matching TRBD1 (6 bases). V was pared by 5 bases and J by 2 bases, with 13 bases between. The CDR3 covers 14 residues. Germline-derived CDR1 and CDR2 are MNHEY and SVGAGI. The CDR3 DNA is TGTGCCAGCAGTATAGGACAGCCGGCCTACGAGCAGTACTTC. Protein: CASSIGQPAYEQYF.

The V call is TRBV7-2, the J call TRBJ1-4; unclear D gene. V gave up 1 base and J gave up 4 bases, with 10 bases separating them. The germline V gene encodes CDR1 SGHTA and CDR2 FQGNSA. This CDR3 is 15 amino acids long. CDR3 amino acids: CASSLGLVNNEKLFF. The DNA of the CDR3 is TGTGCCAGCAGCTTAGGTCTAGTTAATAATGAAAAACTGTTTTTT.

This chain joins TRBV19 and TRBJ2-1, with 9 bases fitting TRBD2. V lost 2 bases and J lost 3; bases outside the gene matches: 11. The CDR3 is 18 residues long. Germline values: CDR1 LNHDA, CDR2 SQIVND (reference sequence). The CDR3 bases are TGTGCCAGTAGTATAAGTAGCGGGAGACCCACCCGCTACAATGAGCAGTTCTTC. It yields the protein CASSISSGRPTRYNEQFF. Looking up the rest from reference TRBV19 and TRBJ2-1 gives the full variable domain: DGGITQSPKYLFRKEGQNVTLSCEQNLNHDAMYWYRQDPGQGLRLIYYSQIVNDFQKGDIAEGYSVSREKKESFPLTVTSAQKNPTAFYLCASSISSGRPTRYNEQFFGPGTRLTVL.

J is TRBJ1-1 and V is TRBV20-1; D not resolved. Trimming pared 4 bases from V and 1 base from J, leaving 4 bases between. Germline CDR1 is DFQATT and CDR2 is SNEGSKA (reference sequence). The CDR3 extends over 11 amino acids. The CDR3 DNA is TGCAGTGCTATCAAGAACACTGAAGCTTTCTTT. It encodes CSAIKNTEAFF.

The chain has TRBV11-3 and TRBJ1-1; TRBD1 matches at 7 bases. After removal of 0 bases from V and 7 bases from J, the junction contained 2 bases not matched to a gene. This CDR3 region has 13 residues. Germline lookup yields CDR1 SGHNT and CDR2 YENEEA. The CDR3 coding sequence is TGTGCCAGCAGCTTAGAGGGACAGAGTGAAGCTTTCTTT. Its protein product is CASSLEGQSEAFF.

There are a few counts of this clone. V and J are TRBV5-1 and TRBJ1-1; 8 bases align to TRBD1. CDR1 is SGHRS and CDR2 is YFSETQ in the germline V gene. V was clipped by 3 bases and J by 1 base; unmatched bases: 2. The CDR3 has 14 residues. CDR3 DNA: TGCGCCAGCAGCTCCACAGGGGGGAACACTGAAGCTTTCTTT. Protein: CASSSTGGNTEAFF.